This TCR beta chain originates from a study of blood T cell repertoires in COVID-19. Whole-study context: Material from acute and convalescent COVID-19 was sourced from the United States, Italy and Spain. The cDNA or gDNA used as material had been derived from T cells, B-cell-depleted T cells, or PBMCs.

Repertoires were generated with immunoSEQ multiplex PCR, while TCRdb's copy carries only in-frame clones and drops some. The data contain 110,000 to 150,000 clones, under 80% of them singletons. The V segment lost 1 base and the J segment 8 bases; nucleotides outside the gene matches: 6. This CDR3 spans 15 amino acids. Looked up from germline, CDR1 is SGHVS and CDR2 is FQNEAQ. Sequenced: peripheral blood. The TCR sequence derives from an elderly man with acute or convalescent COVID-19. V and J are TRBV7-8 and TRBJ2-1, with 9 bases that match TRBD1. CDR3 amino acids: CASSLGRRTGDEQFF. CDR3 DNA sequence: TGTGCCAGCAGCTTAGGCCGCCGGACAGGGGATGAGCAGTTCTTC.